The 19 T cell receptor beta chains in this list originate from one sample, sequenced in a study of post-analysis software for immune sequencing data (dated by TCRdb to about 2015). The full study reports these points: Significantly higher frequencies in patients than in controls were found for five or six TRBV segments, including TRBV5-6, TRBV5-1 and TRBV20-1.

The method behind the library was PCR. The instrument was an Illumina HiSeq 2500. To reduce PCR and sequencing biases, unique molecular identifiers were built into the TCR beta cDNA libraries. TCRdb reprocessing: public reads trimmed at Q25 with fastp, clones called with MiXCR, in-frame beta chains kept. When rows share a CDR3 protein, they turn into one entry using the most common DNA and genes. The sample table contains around 200,000 distinct CDR3 sequences; only one count was recorded for approximately 28% of them. Jointly, the top ten make up approximately 3.6% of the sample. These receptors' targets are unknown. The source material was blood. The receptors originated from a girl aged 2-17 years with multiple sclerosis.

Notes on this clonotype: A much larger clone sits a single nucleotide away, making a read error possible. V and J are TRBV4-1 and TRBJ1-2; D is perhaps TRBD1 (6 bases). The V end was cut by 7 bases, the J end by 4 bases, with 22 bases between. This CDR3 is 16 amino acids long. Germline V gene sequence: CDR1 MGHRA, CDR2 YSYEKL. The CDR3 region has the DNA TGCGCCAGCACCGAGCTTGTGGGGGGCACGGTCTATGGCTACACCTTC. Translating gives CASTELVGGTVYGYTF.

This clonotype showed up many times. J is TRBJ2-7 and V is TRBV20-1; D is unresolved. The CDR3 consists of 16 residues. Germline V lookup: CDR1 DFQATT, CDR2 SNEGSKA (reference sequence). Trimming cost V 3 bases and J 0 bases, with 18 bases left between them. The CDR3: CSARIQRLTSSYEQYF. The CDR3 nucleotides read TGCAGTGCTAGGATCCAGCGCCTAACAAGCTCCTACGAGCAGTACTTC.

This clonotype came up many times. The rearrangement uses TRBV9 and TRBJ2-7; 9 bases fit TRBD1. J was trimmed by 5 bases and V by 3 bases; bases with no gene match: 3. This CDR3 contains 13 residues. Germline V gene data show CDR1 as SGDLS and CDR2 as YYNGEE. CDR3 in amino acids: CASSARTGDEQYF. The CDR3 bases are TGTGCCAGCAGCGCCCGGACAGGGGACGAGCAGTACTTC.

This clonotype was seen at least ten times. V usage is TRBV24-1 and J usage is TRBJ2-5, with D unresolved. Looked up from germline, CDR1 is KGHDR and CDR2 is SFDVKD. Deletions cut 2 bases from V and 5 bases from J, with 14 bases between. The CDR3 runs 15 residues. The CDR3, as DNA: TGTGCCACCAGTGATTCCTTAGGCGCAGCGGAGACCCAGTACTTC. It yields the protein CATSDSLGAAETQYF.

The V gene is TRBV5-1, the J gene TRBJ1-4; D uncertain. V was shortened by 3 bases and J by 2 bases, with 14 bases between the two germline ends. Looked up from germline, CDR1 is SGHRS and CDR2 is YFSETQ. The CDR3 contains 16 residues. The CDR3 sequence is CASSSASEATNEKLFF. CDR3 coding DNA: TGCGCCAGCAGCTCCGCTTCAGAGGCGACTAATGAAAAACTGTTTTTT.

Notes on this clonotype: At one end the junction does not follow the germline gene, possibly because of a read error. V usage is TRBV15 and J usage is TRBJ2-3; 10 positions match TRBD1. CDR1 LNHNV and CDR2 YYDKDF come from the germline V gene (reference sequence). This CDR3 comprises 14 residues. The CDR3: CATSRGQGTDAQYF. CDR3 nucleotide sequence: TGTGCCACCAGCAGGGGACAGGGGACAGATGCGCAGTATTTT.

This clonotype was counted many times. The chain carries TRBV7-9 and TRBJ2-5; D is possibly TRBD1 (5 bases). V lost 5 bases, J lost 2 bases, and 12 bases lay in between. The V gene's germline CDR1 is SEHNR and CDR2 FQNEAQ (reference sequence). The CDR3 length is 14 residues. The CDR3 DNA follows: TGTGCCAGCAGCCTACCAGGGCCACAAGAGACCCAGTACTTC. It translates to CASSLPGPQETQYF.

This clonotype was observed a handful of times. V usage is TRBV27 and J usage is TRBJ1-4; TRBD1 might be the D (6 bases). The CDR3 length is 15 residues. Germline V gene data show CDR1 as MNHEY and CDR2 as SMNVEV (reference sequence). Trimming removed 4 bases at V and 0 bases at J, with 9 bases between. CDR3 nucleotide sequence: TGTGCCAGCAGTTCCTACAGGGCAACTAATGAAAAACTGTTTTTT. It specifies CASSSYRATNEKLFF. The whole variable domain, remainder taken from reference TRBV27 and TRBJ1-4, is EAQVTQNPRYLITVTGKKLTVTCSQNMNHEYMSWYRQDPGLGLRQIYYSMNVEVTDKGDVPEGYKVSRKEKRNFPLILESPSPNQTSLYFCASSSYRATNEKLFFGSGTQLSVL.

This clonotype occurred a few times. It may be a read error: a sequence one base away is much more abundant. This rearrangement joins TRBV29-1 to TRBJ2-7; 7 nucleotides line up with TRBD1. Germline V gene data show CDR1 as SQVTM and CDR2 as ANQGSEA. V shed 0 bases, J shed 3 bases, and the junction held 5 bases outside the gene matches. The CDR3 runs to 14 residues. For the CDR3, the DNA is TGCAGCGTTGAAGATCGGGACAGAGGCTACGAGCAGTACTTC. It encodes CSVEDRDRGYEQYF.

This chain joins TRBV27 and TRBJ1-5; possible D gene TRBD1, 5 bases. V was trimmed by 5 bases and J by 4 bases, leaving 15 bases between them. Germline V gene sequence: CDR1 MNHEY, CDR2 SMNVEV (reference sequence). This CDR3 contains 15 residues. The CDR3 sequence is CASSLWGQSNQPQHF. CDR3 DNA sequence: TGTGCCAGCAGTCTATGGGGCCAATCGAATCAGCCCCAGCATTTT.

The rearrangement uses TRBV6-5 and TRBJ1-1; D is perhaps TRBD1 (5 bases). V was pared by 8 bases and J by 5 bases, with 21 bases between. The germline V gene encodes CDR1 MNHEY and CDR2 SVGAGI. The CDR3 is 15 amino acids. The DNA of the CDR3 is TGTGCCAGCGAAGACCGTGGGAGGGGTCTTACTGAAGCTTTCTTT. Amino acid sequence: CASEDRGRGLTEAFF.

The table lists this clonotype with a few counts. The gene calls are TRBV12-3 or TRBV12-4 and TRBJ1-4; no definite D call. This CDR3 is built from 11 residues. V shed 6 bases and J shed 7 bases, with 6 bases lying between them. CDR3 amino acids: CASSWGEKLFF. The CDR3 DNA sequence: TGTGCCAGCAGCTGGGGTGAAAAACTGTTTTTT.

In this sample, this clonotype turned up many times. This chain connects TRBV7-3 to TRBJ1-2; TRBD1 aligns across 9 bases. Losses at the gene ends were 0 bases for V and 2 bases for J; bases not matched to a gene: 4. The CDR3 length is 16 residues. From germline, CDR1 is SGHTA and CDR2 FQGTGA. The CDR3, as DNA: TGTGCCAGCAGCTTAACCGGACAGGGGAAGAACTATGGCTACACCTTC. Translated, it gives CASSLTGQGKNYGYTF.

This clonotype showed up many times. The V call is TRBV27, the J call TRBJ2-7, with 9 bases aligning to TRBD1. Germline CDR1 MNHEY, CDR2 SMNVEV (reference sequence). The CDR3 runs 15 residues. V dropped 5 bases and J dropped 4; count of bases not matched to a gene: 9. The DNA for the CDR3 is TGTGCCAGCAGTCCCGGCGGGACAGGGAGGTACGAGCAGTACTTC. It specifies CASSPGGTGRYEQYF.

The V and J genes are TRBV4-1 and TRBJ1-1; D is perhaps TRBD1 (6 bases). CDR1 MGHRA and CDR2 YSYEKL come from the germline V gene. The CDR3 loop spans 21 amino acids. V gave up 1 base and J gave up 5 bases, with 32 bases separating them. CDR3 in amino acids: CASSQGWPQDSPPPIRTEAFF. The CDR3 DNA sequence: TGCGCCAGCAGCCAAGGTTGGCCGCAGGACAGCCCCCCGCCTATTCGGACTGAAGCTTTCTTT.

With respect to this clonotype: The junction departs from germline at one end; a sequencing error may be responsible. V gene TRBV20-1 combines with J gene TRBJ2-1, with TRBD2 matching over 9 bases. Looked up from germline, CDR1 is DFQATT and CDR2 is SNEGSKA (reference sequence). The CDR3 has 15 amino acids. CDR3 sequence: CGARPLAGGRDEQFF. In nucleotides, the CDR3 is TGCGGTGCTAGACCGCTGGCGGGGGGGCGAGATGAGCAGTTCTTC.

The V call is TRBV20-1, the J call TRBJ1-1; no clear D gene. CDR3 length equals 12 residues. Trimming removed 5 bases at V and 0 bases at J, with 7 bases between. Germline V gives CDR1 DFQATT, CDR2 SNEGSKA (reference sequence). CDR3 loop: CSAPALNTEAFF. CDR3 coding DNA: TGCAGTGCTCCAGCCTTGAACACTGAAGCTTTCTTT.

A note on this clonotype: This may stem from a read error, because a much larger clone lies one nucleotide away. This rearrangement joins TRBV18 to TRBJ2-1, with 7 bases lining up with TRBD2. The end of the DNA fits TRBJ2-7 better, so the J call may be wrong. The germline V gene has CDR1 KGHSH and CDR2 LQKENI. The CDR3 is 13 amino acids. The CDR3 reads CACSPGLADEQYF. The CDR3 region has the DNA TGTGCCTGCTCACCAGGGCTAGCGGACGAGCAGTACTTC.

The V call is TRBV5-5, the J call TRBJ1-4, with D uncertain. Looked up from germline, CDR1 is SGHKS and CDR2 is YYEKEE (reference sequence). V gave up 3 bases and J gave up 3 bases, with 6 bases separating them. This CDR3 is built from 13 residues. The DNA for the CDR3 is TGTGCCAGCAGCTCGGACTCTAATGAAAAACTGTTTTTT. Translated, it gives CASSSDSNEKLFF.